Included here is one T cell receptor beta chain sequence, with context. Its antigen is currently unknown. The CDR3 runs 15 residues. CDR1 is MNHEY and CDR2 is SVGEGT in the germline V gene. The data belong to a study of post-analysis software for immune sequencing data. Study summary: Several disease courses (relapsing-remitting, secondary progressive and progressive-relapsing) of multiple sclerosis were included. Study-wide points: Higher frequency in patients than in controls was seen for roughly five TRBV segments, with TRBV5-6, TRBV5-1 and TRBV20-1 among them. F measure showed strong co-clustering of same-batch samples.

Unique molecular identifiers were built into the TCR beta cDNA libraries. Researchers reported roughly 510,000 cDNA molecules coming from around 1 to 10 million T cells. TCRdb re-called the PCR reads with MiXCR, one entry per CDR3 protein. The sample holds around 440,000 distinct CDR3 sequences, over 35% seen once. The source material was blood. The origin of this receptor is a girl aged 5-17 years with multiple sclerosis. The V call is TRBV6-2 or TRBV6-3, the J call TRBJ2-4; tentatively, D is TRBD1 or TRBD2 (7 bases each). Matching the DNA end better, TRBJ2-7 makes the J call doubtful. The chain's CDR3 is CASSQGRVIIYEQYF. As DNA, the CDR3 is TGTGCCTCGTCACAGGGGAGGGTCATCATCTACGAGCAGTACTTC.